This T cell receptor (beta chain) was identified during a study of PD-L1 blockade in urothelial cancer. In the study overall: Male sex and bladder-origin urothelial cancer characterized about 90% of the roughly 30 patients. Prior exposure to chemotherapy in patients amounted to 0 to 3 regimens received.

Method: immunoSEQ multiplex PCR; TCRdb's copy keeps in-frame clones and lacks some. Of 70,000 to 75,000 clones in the sample, around 83% were seen once. Stated time point: pretreatment peripheral blood. Germline-derived CDR1 and CDR2 are MGHRA and YSYEKL. This CDR3 spans 14 amino acids. The V end was cut by 4 bases, the J end by 6 bases, with 12 bases between. The sequencing used PBMCs, collected around atezolizumab (anti-PD-L1) treatment. The chain has TRBV4-1 and TRBJ1-4, with D unclear. The receptor was derived from a woman between 65 and 79 years old with urothelial cancer. The CDR3 reads CASSLDQRDEKLFF. The CDR3 nucleotides are TGCGCCAGCAGCCTTGACCAGCGGGATGAAAAACTGTTTTTT.